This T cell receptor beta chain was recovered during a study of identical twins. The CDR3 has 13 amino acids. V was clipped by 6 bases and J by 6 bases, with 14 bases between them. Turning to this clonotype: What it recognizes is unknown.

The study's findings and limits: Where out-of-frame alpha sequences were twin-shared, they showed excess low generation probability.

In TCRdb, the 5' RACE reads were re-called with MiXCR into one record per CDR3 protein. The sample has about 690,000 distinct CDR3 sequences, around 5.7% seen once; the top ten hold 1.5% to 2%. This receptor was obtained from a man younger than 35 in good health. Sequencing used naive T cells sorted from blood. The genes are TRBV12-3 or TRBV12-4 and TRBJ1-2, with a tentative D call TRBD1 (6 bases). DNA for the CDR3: TGTGCCAGCAGCGAGAACAGGGCAGATGGCTACACCTTC. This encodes CASSENRADGYTF.